The next 15 T cell receptor beta chains were all read from a single sample in a study of blood T cells in healthy people across ages. Primed by a sample-barcoded 5' primer and a J-beta primer mix, a second PCR proceeded for about 6 to 11 cycles. TCRdb re-derived calls from the 5' RACE reads in MiXCR, one entry per CDR3 protein. The data contain 1 million or so distinct CDR3 sequences, around 45% of them singletons. Input material: blood. These receptors were taken from a woman aged 55-70 years in good health.

This chain joins TRBV20-1 and TRBJ1-1; D remains unclear. The CDR3 is 15 residues long. Germline V gene lookup returns CDR1 DFQATT and CDR2 SNEGSKA (reference sequence). The V end lost 0 bases, the J end lost 0 bases, and 11 bases lay between the germline ends. CDR3 in DNA: TGCAGTGCTAGAGAAATTGGCGGGCTGAACACTGAAGCTTTCTTT. It codes for CSAREIGGLNTEAFF.

This clonotype appeared once. The chain joins TRBV3-1 to TRBJ2-5; the match to TRBD2 covers 10 bases. V shed 2 bases, J shed 5 bases, and the junction held 8 bases outside the gene matches. CDR3 length: 16 amino acids. CDR1 and CDR2 from the germline V gene are LGHDT and YNNKEL (reference sequence). The CDR3 DNA follows: TGTGCCAGCAGCCAAACCGGGACTAGCGTGAGGGAGACCCAGTACTTC. This sequence encodes CASSQTGTSVRETQYF.

This clonotype was detected once. The J gene is TRBJ2-5, the V gene TRBV5-1; D possibly corresponds to TRBD1 (6 bases). V was clipped by 0 bases and J by 5 bases, with 14 bases between them. The CDR3 runs 15 residues. The V gene's germline CDR1 is SGHRS and CDR2 YFSETQ. CDR3 region: CASSLVGIQGETQYF. DNA for the CDR3: TGCGCCAGCAGCTTGGTCGGCATCCAGGGGGAGACCCAGTACTTC.

This clonotype came up a few times. This chain connects TRBV20-1 to TRBJ2-7; 9 nucleotides align to TRBD2. V shed 5 bases, J shed 4 bases, and the junction held 9 bases outside the gene matches. The CDR3 totals 14 residues. CDR1 is DFQATT, CDR2 SNEGSKA, per germline (reference sequence). As DNA, the CDR3 is TGCAGTGCTTGGGCCGGACTAGCGAGATACGAGCAGTACTTC. Translated, it gives CSAWAGLARYEQYF.

This clonotype has more than one count but fewer than ten. The V and J genes are TRBV20-1 and TRBJ1-2, with TRBD1 matching 8 bases. With V trimmed by 3 bases and J by 7 bases, 7 bases remained unmatched. The CDR3 contains 13 residues. Germline CDR1 is DFQATT and CDR2 is SNEGSKA (reference sequence). The CDR3, as DNA: TGCAGTGCTAGGGCAGGGGGCGCAGGTGGCTACACCTTC. Amino acids: CSARAGGAGGYTF.

The V call is TRBV27, the J call TRBJ2-3; a possible D gene is TRBD2 (5 bases). The CDR3 has 14 residues. CDR1 and CDR2 from the germline V gene are MNHEY and SMNVEV (reference sequence). Deletions cut 10 bases from V and 3 bases from J, with 17 bases between. CDR3 in amino acids: CATTPTGSTDTQYF. The CDR3 bases are TGTGCCACTACCCCAACGGGGAGTACAGATACGCAGTATTTT.

This clonotype was observed many times. V is TRBV12-3 or TRBV12-4 and J is TRBJ2-7; D is ambiguous. The V gene lost 5 bases and the J gene lost 3 bases, with 5 bases spanning the gap. The CDR3 consists of 11 residues. CDR3 nucleotides: TGTGCCAGCAGTAAACACTACGAGCAGTACTTC. This codes for CASSKHYEQYF.

This clonotype has a handful of counts. The CDR3 reads CASSFSTGGEKLFF. CDR3 DNA sequence: TGTGCCAGCAGCTTTTCAACAGGGGGTGAAAAACTGTTTTTT. The gene calls are TRBV7-2 and TRBJ1-4, with TRBD1 matching 8 bases. Germline V gene sequence: CDR1 SGHTA, CDR2 FQGNSA. The CDR3 has 14 residues. J gave up 7 bases and V 3 bases, and 4 bases lay outside the gene matches.

The CDR3 loop is CASSDDRAIQYF. CDR3 DNA: TGTGCCAGCAGTGACGACCGGGCCATTCAGTACTTC. The V call is TRBV6-5, the J call TRBJ2-4; D is unclear. Germline V gene data show CDR1 as MNHEY and CDR2 as SVGAGI. The V end was cut by 5 bases, the J end by 9 bases, with 11 bases between. The CDR3 spans 12 residues.

J is TRBJ1-4 and V is TRBV6-5; the D gene is possibly TRBD1 (6 bases). This CDR3 has 20 residues. Trimming stripped 0 bases from V and 0 bases from J, with 20 bases between. Germline CDR1 and CDR2: MNHEY and SVGAGI. For the CDR3, the DNA is TGTGCCAGCAGTTACTCAGTCAGGGGCCTACTACCTGCAACTAATGAAAAACTGTTTTTT. It specifies CASSYSVRGLLPATNEKLFF.

The V call is TRBV25-1, the J call TRBJ2-5; D is unresolved. Trimming took 6 bases from V and 11 from J, leaving 16 bases between them. Germline V gene sequence: CDR1 MGHDK, CDR2 SYGVNS. This CDR3 comprises 12 residues. This CDR3 reads CASSPTYNEQYF. In nucleotides, the CDR3 is TGTGCCAGCAGCCCTACATACAATGAGCAGTACTTC.

The chain couples TRBV12-5 to TRBJ2-7; tentative D call: TRBD1 (6 bases). CDR1 and CDR2 (germline): LGHNT, FRNRAP. The CDR3 has 14 residues. Trimming cost V 6 bases and J 2 bases, with 14 bases left between them. The CDR3 DNA sequence: TGTGCTAGTGGACTTACAGGGATTCCCTACGAGCAGTACTTC. Protein: CASGLTGIPYEQYF.

This clonotype was counted only a few times. The rearrangement links TRBV2 to TRBJ2-3; 7 nucleotides line up with TRBD2. Germline V gene lookup returns CDR1 SNHLY and CDR2 FYNNEI. The trim removed 7 bases at V and 6 bases at J, leaving 4 bases unmatched. This CDR3 has 12 residues. CDR3 sequence reads: CASTTSADTQYF. DNA of the CDR3: TGTGCCAGCACCACTAGCGCGGATACGCAGTATTTT.

This clonotype has more than one count but fewer than ten. The chain recombines TRBV6-2 or TRBV6-3 with TRBJ1-6, with 8 positions matching TRBD1. This CDR3 has 14 residues. Germline values: CDR1 MNHEY, CDR2 SVGEGT. V lost 4 bases to trimming and J lost 10 bases; unmatched junction nucleotides: 6. The CDR3 here is CASSFRTGISPLHF. CDR3 DNA: TGTGCCAGCAGTTTCAGGACAGGGATCTCACCCCTCCACTTT.

In its sample, this clonotype was seen a few times. The V and J genes are TRBV6-6 and TRBJ1-5, with TRBD1 identical over 8 bases. CDR3 length: 13 residues. Germline-derived CDR1 and CDR2 are MNHNY and SVGAGI (reference sequence). After removal of 5 bases from V and 5 bases from J, the junction contained 2 bases not matched to a gene. This CDR3 is CASSDRGDQPQHF. CDR3 nucleotide sequence: TGTGCCAGCAGTGACAGGGGTGATCAGCCCCAGCATTTT.